This T cell receptor (beta chain) is drawn from a study of T-cell reconstitution after alpha-beta-depleted transplantation in children. Study results and limitations: The origin of alpha-beta T cells about two months after transplant was reportedly several hundred expanded graft clones. It was surviving recipient T cells and thymic progenitors that gave some patients high TCRbeta diversity at day 60. Diversity and T-cell counts at one year after transplant derived mostly from new T cells.

The TCRbeta library was prepared with unique molecular identifiers. A single record per CDR3 protein comes from TCRdb applying MiXCR to the PCR reads. The sample includes 450,000 to 600,000 distinct CDR3 sequences, roughly 10% seen only once; the top ten take approximately 2%. As for this clonotype: Antigen: not known.

The germline gives CDR1 SGHNT, CDR2 YYREEE (reference sequence). The CDR3 totals 16 residues. V lost 4 bases to trimming and J lost 2 bases; unmatched junction nucleotides: 7. This chain joins TRBV5-4 and TRBJ2-3; 10 bases agree with TRBD2. Material: PBMCs, obtained before TCRalphabeta/CD19-depleted stem cell transplant. The TCR originated in a child aged 2 to 10 with inherited bone marrow failure, due to receive a stem cell transplant. CDR3 in DNA: TGTGCCAGCAGCCCAGGACTAGCGGATAACACAGATACGCAGTATTTT. Translated, it gives CASSPGLADNTDTQYF.